The present T cell receptor (beta chain) was sequenced within a study of T-cell reconstitution after alpha-beta-depleted transplantation in children. This clonotype was observed a handful of times. For TCRbeta, the library was prepared with unique molecular identifiers. In TCRdb, the PCR reads were re-called with MiXCR into one record per CDR3 protein. The sample yields around 380,000 distinct CDR3 sequences, about a tenth seen once. Sequenced here: PBMCs from the stem cell graft donor, sampled from the stem cell graft. This TCR derives from a human donor who donated a stem cell graft to a child with acute myeloid leukemia.

This CDR3 reads CASSFQFSYEQYF. The CDR3 DNA reads TGCGCCAGCAGCTTTCAGTTCTCCTACGAGCAGTACTTC. J is TRBJ2-7 and V is TRBV5-1; no reliable D call. CDR1 and CDR2 (germline): SGHRS, YFSETQ. The CDR3 loop spans 13 amino acids. With 2 bases removed from V and 0 bases from J, the gap between germline ends came to 6 bases.